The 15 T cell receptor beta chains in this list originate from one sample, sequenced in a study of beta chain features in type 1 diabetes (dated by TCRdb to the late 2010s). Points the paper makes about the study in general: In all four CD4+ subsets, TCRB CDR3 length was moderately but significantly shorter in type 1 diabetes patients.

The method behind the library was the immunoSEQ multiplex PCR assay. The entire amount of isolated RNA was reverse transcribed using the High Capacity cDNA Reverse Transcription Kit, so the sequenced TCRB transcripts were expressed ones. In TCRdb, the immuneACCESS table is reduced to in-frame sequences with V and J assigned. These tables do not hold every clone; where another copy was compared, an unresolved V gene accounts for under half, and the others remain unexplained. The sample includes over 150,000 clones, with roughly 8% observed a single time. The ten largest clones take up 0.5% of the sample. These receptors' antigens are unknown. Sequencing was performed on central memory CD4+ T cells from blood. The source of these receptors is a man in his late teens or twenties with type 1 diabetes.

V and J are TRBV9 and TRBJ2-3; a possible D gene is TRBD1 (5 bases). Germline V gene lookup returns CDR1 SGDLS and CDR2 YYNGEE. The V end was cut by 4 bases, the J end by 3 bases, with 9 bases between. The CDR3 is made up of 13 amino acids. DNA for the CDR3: TGTGCCAGCAGCCTCCCAGGGACAGATACGCAGTATTTT. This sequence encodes CASSLPGTDTQYF.

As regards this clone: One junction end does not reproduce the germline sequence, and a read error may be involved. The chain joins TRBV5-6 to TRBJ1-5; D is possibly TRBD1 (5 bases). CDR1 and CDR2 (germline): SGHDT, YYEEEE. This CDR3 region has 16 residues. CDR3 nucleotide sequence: TGTGCCAGCACCTTGACAGTCGGCAACCTCAATCAGCCCCAGCATTTT. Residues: CASTLTVGNLNQPQHF.

The CDR3 sequence: CASSPGGYYEQYF. In DNA, the CDR3 is TGTGCCAGCAGCCCGGGGGGCTACTACGAGCAGTACTTC. The chain has TRBV11-2 and TRBJ2-7; weak D call: TRBD2 (7 bases). V gave up 5 bases and J gave up 3 bases, with 11 bases separating them. The CDR3 covers 13 residues. CDR1 and CDR2 from the germline V gene are SGHAT and FQNNGV.

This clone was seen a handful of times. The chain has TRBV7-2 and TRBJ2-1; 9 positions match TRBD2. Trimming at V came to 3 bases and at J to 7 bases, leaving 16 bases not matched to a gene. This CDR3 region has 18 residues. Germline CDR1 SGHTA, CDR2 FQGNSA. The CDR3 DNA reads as TGTGCCAGCAGCTTGACTAGCGGAAACCGAGGGACGGGTAATGAGCAGTTCTTC. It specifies CASSLTSGNRGTGNEQFF.

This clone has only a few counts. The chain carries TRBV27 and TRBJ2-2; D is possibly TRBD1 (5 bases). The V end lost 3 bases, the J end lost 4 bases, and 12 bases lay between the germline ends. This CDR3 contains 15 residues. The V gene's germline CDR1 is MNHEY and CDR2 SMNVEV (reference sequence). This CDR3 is CASSLALQGTGELFF. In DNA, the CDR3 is TGTGCCAGCAGTTTGGCCCTTCAGGGCACCGGGGAGCTGTTTTTT.

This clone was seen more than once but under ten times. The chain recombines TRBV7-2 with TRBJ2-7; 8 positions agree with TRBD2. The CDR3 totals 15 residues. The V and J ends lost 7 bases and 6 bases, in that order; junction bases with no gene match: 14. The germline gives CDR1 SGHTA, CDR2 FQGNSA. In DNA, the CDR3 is TGTGCCAGCACCACCCCCGCGGGAGGAGGGGGCGAGCAGTACTTC. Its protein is CASTTPAGGGGEQYF. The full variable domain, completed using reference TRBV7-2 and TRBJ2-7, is GAGVSQSPSNKVTEKGKDVELRCDPISGHTALYWYRQSLGQGLEFLIYFQGNSAPDKSGLPSDRFSAERTGGSVSTLTIQRTQQEDSAVYLCASTTPAGGGGEQYFGPGTRLTVT.

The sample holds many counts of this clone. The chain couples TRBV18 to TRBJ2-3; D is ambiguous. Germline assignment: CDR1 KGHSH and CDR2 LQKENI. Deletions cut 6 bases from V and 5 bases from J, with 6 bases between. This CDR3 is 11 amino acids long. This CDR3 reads CASSLEDTQYF. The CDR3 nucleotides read TGTGCCAGCTCGCTAGAAGATACGCAGTATTTT.

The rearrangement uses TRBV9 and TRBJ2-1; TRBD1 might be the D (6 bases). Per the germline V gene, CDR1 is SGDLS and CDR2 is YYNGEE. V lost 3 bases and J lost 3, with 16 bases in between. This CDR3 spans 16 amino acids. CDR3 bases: TGTGCCAGCAGCGCCCCTGGGGGCTCCGACTACAATGAGCAGTTCTTC. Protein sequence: CASSAPGGSDYNEQFF.

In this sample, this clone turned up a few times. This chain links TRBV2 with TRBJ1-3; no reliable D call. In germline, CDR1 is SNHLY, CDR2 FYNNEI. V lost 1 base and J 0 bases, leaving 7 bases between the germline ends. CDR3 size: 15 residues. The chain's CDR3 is CASSEDPVSGNTIYF. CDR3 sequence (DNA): TGTGCCAGCAGTGAAGATCCAGTCTCTGGAAACACCATATATTTT.

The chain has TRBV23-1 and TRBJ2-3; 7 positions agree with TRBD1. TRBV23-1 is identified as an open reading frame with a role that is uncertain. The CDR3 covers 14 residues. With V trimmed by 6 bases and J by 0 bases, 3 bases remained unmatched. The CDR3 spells CASRHRGSTDTQYF. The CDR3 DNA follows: TGCGCCAGCAGGCACAGGGGAAGCACAGATACGCAGTATTTT.

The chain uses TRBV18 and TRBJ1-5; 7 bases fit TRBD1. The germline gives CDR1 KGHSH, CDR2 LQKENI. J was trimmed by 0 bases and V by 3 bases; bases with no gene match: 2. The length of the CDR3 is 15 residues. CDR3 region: CASSPGTASNQPQHF. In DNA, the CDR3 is TGTGCCAGCTCACCCGGGACAGCTAGCAATCAGCCCCAGCATTTT.

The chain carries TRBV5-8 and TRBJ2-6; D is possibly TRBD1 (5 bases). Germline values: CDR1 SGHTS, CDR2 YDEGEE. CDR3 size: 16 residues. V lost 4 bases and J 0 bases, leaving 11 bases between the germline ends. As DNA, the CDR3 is TGTGCCAGCAGCAGGGGCCAAACCTCTGGGGCCAACGTCCTGACTTTC. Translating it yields CASSRGQTSGANVLTF.

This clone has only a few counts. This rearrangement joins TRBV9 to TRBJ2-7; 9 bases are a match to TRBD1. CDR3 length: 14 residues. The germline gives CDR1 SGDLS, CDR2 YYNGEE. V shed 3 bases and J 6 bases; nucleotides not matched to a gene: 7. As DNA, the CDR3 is TGTGCCAGCAGCGCAGGACAGGGGTCAAGCGAGCAGTACTTC. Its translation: CASSAGQGSSEQYF.

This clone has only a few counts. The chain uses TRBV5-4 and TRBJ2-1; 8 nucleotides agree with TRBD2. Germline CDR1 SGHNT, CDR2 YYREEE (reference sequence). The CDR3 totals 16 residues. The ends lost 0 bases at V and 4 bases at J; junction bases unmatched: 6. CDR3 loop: CASSLGAGGNYNEQFF. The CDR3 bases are TGTGCCAGCAGCTTGGGCGCGGGGGGAAATTACAATGAGCAGTTCTTC.

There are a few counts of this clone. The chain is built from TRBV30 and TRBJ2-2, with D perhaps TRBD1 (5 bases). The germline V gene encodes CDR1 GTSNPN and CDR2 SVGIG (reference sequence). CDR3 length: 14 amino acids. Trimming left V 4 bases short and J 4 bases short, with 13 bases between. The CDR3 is CAWIFSGRTGELFF. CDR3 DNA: TGTGCCTGGATTTTTTCAGGGCGCACCGGGGAGCTGTTTTTT.